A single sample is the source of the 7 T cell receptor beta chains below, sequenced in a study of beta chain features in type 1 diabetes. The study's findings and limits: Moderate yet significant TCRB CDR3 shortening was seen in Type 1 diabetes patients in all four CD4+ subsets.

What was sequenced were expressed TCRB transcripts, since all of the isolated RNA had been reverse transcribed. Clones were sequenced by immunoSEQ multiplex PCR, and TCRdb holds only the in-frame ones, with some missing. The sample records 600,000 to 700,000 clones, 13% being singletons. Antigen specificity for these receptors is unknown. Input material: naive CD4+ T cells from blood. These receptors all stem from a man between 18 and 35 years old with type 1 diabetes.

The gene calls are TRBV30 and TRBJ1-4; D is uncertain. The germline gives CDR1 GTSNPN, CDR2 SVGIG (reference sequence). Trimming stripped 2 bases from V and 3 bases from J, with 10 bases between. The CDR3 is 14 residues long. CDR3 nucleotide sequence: TGTGCCTGGAGTCGCTCTATGGCTAATGAAAAACTGTTTTTT. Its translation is CAWSRSMANEKLFF.

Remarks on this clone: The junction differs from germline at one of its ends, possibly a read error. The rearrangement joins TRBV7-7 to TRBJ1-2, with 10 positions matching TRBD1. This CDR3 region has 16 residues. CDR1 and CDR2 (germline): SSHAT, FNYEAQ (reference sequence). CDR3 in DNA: TGTGCTAGCAGCCCAATAGGGACAGGGGACGGGGATGGCTACACCTTC. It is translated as CASSPIGTGDGDGYTF.

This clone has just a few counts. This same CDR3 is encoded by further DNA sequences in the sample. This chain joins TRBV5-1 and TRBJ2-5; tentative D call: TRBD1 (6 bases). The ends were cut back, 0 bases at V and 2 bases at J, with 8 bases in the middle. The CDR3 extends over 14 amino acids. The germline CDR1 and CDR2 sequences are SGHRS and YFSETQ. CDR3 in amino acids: CASSLGGQQETQYF. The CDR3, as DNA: TGCGCCAGCAGCTTGGGGGGACAACAAGAGACCCAGTACTTC.

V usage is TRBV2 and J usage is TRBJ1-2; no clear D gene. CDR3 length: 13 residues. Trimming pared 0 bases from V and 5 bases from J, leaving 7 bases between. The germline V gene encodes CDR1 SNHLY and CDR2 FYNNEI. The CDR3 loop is CASSEAERYGYTF. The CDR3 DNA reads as TGTGCCAGCAGTGAAGCGGAGCGGTATGGCTACACCTTC.

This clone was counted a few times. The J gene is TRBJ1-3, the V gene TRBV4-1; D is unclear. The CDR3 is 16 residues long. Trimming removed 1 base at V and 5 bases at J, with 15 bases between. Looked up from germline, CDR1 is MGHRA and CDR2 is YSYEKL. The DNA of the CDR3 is TGCGCCAGCAGCCAAGCGGATGGGAGTAGGAGAAACACCATATATTTT. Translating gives CASSQADGSRRNTIYF.

The CDR3 reads CASSLNFRENEQFF. The CDR3 nucleotides are TGCGCCAGCAGTCTCAATTTTCGGGAAAATGAGCAGTTCTTC. This chain uses TRBV5-1 with TRBJ2-1, with D possibly TRBD2 on 5 matching bases. This CDR3 has 14 amino acids. Trimming stripped 5 bases from V and 7 bases from J, with 16 bases between. CDR1 is SGHRS and CDR2 is YFSETQ in the germline V gene.

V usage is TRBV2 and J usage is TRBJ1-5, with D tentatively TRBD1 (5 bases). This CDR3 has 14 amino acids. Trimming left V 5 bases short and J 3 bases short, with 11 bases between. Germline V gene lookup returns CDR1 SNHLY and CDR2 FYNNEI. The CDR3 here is CASSSGTANQPQHF. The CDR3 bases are TGTGCCAGCAGTTCCGGGACCGCCAATCAGCCCCAGCATTTT.